This note documents a single TCR beta chain sequence. Germline assignment: CDR1 SGHAT and CDR2 FQNNGV. CDR3 length equals 15 residues. Trimming took 4 bases from V and 0 from J; bases not matched to a gene: 5. This table comes from immunoSEQ multiplex PCR, and its TCRdb copy is limited to in-frame clones, with some not included. The sample has 55,000 to 85,000 clones, roughly 92% seen once. The record originates from a study of T cell changes during pregnancy in multiple sclerosis. This sample comprised peripheral blood, obtained in the second trimester of pregnancy. V gene TRBV11-2 combines with J gene TRBJ1-1; 7 nucleotides agree with TRBD1. The TCR was taken from a female donor with multiple sclerosis, enrolled in a pregnancy study. Here the CDR3 DNA reads TGTGCCAGCAGCTCGGGACAGATAATGAACACTGAAGCTTTCTTT. The encoded protein is CASSSGQIMNTEAFF. Supplemented by reference TRBV11-2 and TRBJ1-1, the full variable domain reads EAGVAQSPRYKIIEKRQSVAFWCNPISGHATLYWYQQILGQGPKLLIQFQNNGVVDDSQLPKDRFSAERLKGVDSTLKIQPAKLEDSAVYLCASSSGQIMNTEAFFGQGTRLTVV.